This TCR beta chain was retrieved from a study of memory CD4+ T cells and cytomegalovirus serostatus. Points on this clone: Its antigen remains unknown.

Study observations and caveats: Of under 200 reported CMV TCRbeta sequences, 65 to 85 were found in memory CD4+ repertoires.

Trimming left V 4 bases short and J 6 bases short, with 13 bases between. Germline loops: CDR1 MDHEN, CDR2 SYDVKM. The CDR3 has 13 residues. Here immunoSEQ multiplex PCR was the method, and the copy in TCRdb shows in-frame clones only, minus some. The sample carries roughly 45,000 clones, 78% recorded once. The sort gate was single viable CD3+CD4+CD8-CD45RO+ cells for memory CD4+ T cells. The origin of this receptor is an adult in good health and CMV-seronegative. Sequences were obtained from memory CD4+ T cells from blood. The chain uses TRBV28 and TRBJ2-7; D is unclear. CDR3 DNA: TGTGCCAGCAGTTCCCGTCGGACGGCCGAGCAGTACTTC. Translated: CASSSRRTAEQYF.